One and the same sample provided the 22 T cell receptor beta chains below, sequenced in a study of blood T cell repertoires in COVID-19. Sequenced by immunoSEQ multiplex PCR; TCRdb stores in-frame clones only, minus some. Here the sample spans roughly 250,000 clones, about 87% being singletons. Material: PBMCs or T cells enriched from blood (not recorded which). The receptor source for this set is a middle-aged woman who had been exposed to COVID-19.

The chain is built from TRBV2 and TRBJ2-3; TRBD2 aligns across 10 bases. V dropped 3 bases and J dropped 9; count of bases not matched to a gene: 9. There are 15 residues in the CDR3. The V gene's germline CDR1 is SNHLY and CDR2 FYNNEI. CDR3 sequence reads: CASSEASGSWGTQYF. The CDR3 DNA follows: TGTGCCAGCAGTGAGGCTAGCGGGAGTTGGGGGACGCAGTATTTT. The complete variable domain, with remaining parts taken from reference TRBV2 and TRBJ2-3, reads EPEVTQTPSHQVTQMGQEVILRCVPISNHLYFYWYRQILGQKVEFLVSFYNNEISEKSEIFDDQFSVERPDGSNFTLKIRSTKLEDSAMYFCASSEASGSWGTQYFGPGTRLTVL.

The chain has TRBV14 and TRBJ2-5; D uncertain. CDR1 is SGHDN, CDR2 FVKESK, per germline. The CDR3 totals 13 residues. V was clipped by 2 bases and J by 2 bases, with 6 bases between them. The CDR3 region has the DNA TGTGCCAGCAGCCAATGGCGGCAAGAGACCCAGTACTTC. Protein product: CASSQWRQETQYF.

As DNA, the CDR3 is TGTGCCAGCAGCGCCTACAACACCGGGGAGCTGTTTTTT. Protein sequence: CASSAYNTGELFF. This chain links TRBV9 with TRBJ2-2; no clear D gene. V lost 3 bases and J lost 2, with 5 bases in between. From germline, CDR1 is SGDLS and CDR2 YYNGEE. The CDR3 consists of 13 residues.

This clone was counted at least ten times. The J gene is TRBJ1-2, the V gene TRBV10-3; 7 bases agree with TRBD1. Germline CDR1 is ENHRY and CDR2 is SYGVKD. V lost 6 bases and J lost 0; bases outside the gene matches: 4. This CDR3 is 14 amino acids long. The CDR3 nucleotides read TGTGCCATCAGCCCGACAGGGTCTAACTATGGCTACACCTTC. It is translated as CAISPTGSNYGYTF.

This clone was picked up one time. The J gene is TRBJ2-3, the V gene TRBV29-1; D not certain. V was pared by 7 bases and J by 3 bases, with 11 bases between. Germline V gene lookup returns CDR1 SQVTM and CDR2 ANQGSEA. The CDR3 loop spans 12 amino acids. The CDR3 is CSERPSTDTQYF. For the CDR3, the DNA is TGCAGCGAGCGCCCCTCTACAGATACGCAGTATTTT.

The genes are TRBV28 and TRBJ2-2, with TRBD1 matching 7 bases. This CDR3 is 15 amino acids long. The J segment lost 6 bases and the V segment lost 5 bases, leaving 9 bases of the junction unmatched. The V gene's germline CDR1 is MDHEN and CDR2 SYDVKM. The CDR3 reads CASSIPGQFSGELFF. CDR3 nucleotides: TGTGCCAGCAGTATACCGGGACAGTTCTCCGGGGAGCTGTTTTTT.

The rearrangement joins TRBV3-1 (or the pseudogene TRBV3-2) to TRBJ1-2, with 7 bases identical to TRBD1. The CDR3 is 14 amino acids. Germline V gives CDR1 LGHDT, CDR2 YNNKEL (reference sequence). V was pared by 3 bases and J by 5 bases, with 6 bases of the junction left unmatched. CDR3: CASSQRDRRYGYTF. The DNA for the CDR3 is TGTGCCAGCAGCCAGCGGGACAGACGATATGGCTACACCTTC.

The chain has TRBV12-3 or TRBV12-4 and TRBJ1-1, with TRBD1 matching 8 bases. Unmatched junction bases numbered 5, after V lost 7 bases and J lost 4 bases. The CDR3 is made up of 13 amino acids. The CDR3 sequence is CASTMDRATEAFF. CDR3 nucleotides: TGTGCCAGCACTATGGACAGGGCCACTGAAGCTTTCTTT.

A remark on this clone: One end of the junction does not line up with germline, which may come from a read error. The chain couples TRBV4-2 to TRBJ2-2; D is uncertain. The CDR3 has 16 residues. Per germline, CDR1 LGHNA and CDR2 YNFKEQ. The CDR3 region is CASSQERLSNSGELFF. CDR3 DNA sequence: TGTGCCAGCAGCCAAGAACGCCTATCGAACTCCGGGGAGCTGTTTTTT.

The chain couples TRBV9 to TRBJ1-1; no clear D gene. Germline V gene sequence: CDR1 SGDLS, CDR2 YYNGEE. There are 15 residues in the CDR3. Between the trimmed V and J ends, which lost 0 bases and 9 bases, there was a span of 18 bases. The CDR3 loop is CASSVELGGKTKAFF. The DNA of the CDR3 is TGTGCCAGCAGCGTAGAGCTTGGAGGAAAGACAAAAGCTTTCTTT. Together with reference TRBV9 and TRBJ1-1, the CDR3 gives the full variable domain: DSGVTQTPKHLITATGQRVTLRCSPRSGDLSVYWYQQSLDQGLQFLIQYYNGEERAKGNILERFSAQQFPDLHSELNLSSLELGDSALYFCASSVELGGKTKAFFGQGTRLTVV.

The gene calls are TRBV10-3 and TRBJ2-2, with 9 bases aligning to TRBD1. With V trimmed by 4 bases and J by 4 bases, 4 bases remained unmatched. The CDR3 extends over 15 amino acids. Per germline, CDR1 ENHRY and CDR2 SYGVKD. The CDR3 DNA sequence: TGTGCCATCAGTGGGACAGGGGACCTCACCGGGGAGCTGTTTTTT. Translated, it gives CAISGTGDLTGELFF.

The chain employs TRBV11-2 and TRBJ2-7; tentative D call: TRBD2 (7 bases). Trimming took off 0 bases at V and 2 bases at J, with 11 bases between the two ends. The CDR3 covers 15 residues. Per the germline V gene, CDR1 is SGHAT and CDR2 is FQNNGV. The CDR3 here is CASSLEGGGAYEQYF. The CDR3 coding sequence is TGTGCCAGCAGCTTAGAAGGGGGGGGCGCCTACGAGCAGTACTTC.

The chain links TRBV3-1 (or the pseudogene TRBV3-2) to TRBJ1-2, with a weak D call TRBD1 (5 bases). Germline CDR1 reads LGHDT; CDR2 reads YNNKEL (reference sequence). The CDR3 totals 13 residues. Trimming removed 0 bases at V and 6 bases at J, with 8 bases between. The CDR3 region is CASSQDGGDGYTF. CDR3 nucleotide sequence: TGTGCCAGCAGCCAAGATGGAGGGGATGGCTACACCTTC.

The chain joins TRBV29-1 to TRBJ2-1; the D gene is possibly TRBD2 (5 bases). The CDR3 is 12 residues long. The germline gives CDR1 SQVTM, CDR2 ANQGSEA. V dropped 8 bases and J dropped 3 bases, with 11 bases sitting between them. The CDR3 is CSLGSGYNEQFF. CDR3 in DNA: TGCAGCCTGGGGAGCGGCTACAATGAGCAGTTCTTC.

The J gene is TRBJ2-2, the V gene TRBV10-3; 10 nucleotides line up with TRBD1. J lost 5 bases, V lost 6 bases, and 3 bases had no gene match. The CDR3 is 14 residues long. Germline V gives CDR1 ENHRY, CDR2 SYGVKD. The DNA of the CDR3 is TGTGCCATCAGCGGACAGGGGGAAACCGGGGAGCTGTTTTTT. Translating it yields CAISGQGETGELFF.

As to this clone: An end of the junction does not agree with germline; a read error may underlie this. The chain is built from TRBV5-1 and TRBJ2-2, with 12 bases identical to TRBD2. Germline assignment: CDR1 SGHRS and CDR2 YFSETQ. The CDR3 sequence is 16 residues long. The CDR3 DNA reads TGTGCCAGCAGCTTACTAGCGGGAGGCCACACCGGGGAGCTGTTTTTT. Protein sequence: CASSLLAGGHTGELFF.

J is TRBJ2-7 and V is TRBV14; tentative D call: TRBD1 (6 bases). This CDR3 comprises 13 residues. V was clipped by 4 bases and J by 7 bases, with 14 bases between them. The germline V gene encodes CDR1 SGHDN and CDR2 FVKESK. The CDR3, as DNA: TGTGCCAGCAGCCCCCAGGGGTTAGGGGAGCAGTACTTC. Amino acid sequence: CASSPQGLGEQYF.

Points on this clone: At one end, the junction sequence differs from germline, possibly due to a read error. DNA for the CDR3: TGTGCCAGCAGCTTGGGGACAGGAATCAATCAGCCCCAGCATTTT. Protein product: CASSLGTGINQPQHF. The rearrangement links TRBV5-1 to TRBJ1-5, with 8 positions matching TRBD1. The CDR3 consists of 15 residues. Germline assignment: CDR1 SGHRS and CDR2 YFSETQ.

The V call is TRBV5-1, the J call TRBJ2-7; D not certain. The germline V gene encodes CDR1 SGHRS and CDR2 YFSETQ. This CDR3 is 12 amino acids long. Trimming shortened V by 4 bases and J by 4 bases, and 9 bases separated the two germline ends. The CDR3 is CASSQNQYEQYF. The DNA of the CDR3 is TGCGCCAGCAGCCAGAACCAATACGAGCAGTACTTC.

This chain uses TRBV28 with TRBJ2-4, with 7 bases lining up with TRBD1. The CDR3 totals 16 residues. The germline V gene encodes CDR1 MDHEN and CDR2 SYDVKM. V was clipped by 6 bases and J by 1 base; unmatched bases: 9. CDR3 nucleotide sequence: TGTGCCAGCAGAACCAGGGGGTTGGGCGCCAAAAACATTCAGTACTTC. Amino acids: CASRTRGLGAKNIQYF.

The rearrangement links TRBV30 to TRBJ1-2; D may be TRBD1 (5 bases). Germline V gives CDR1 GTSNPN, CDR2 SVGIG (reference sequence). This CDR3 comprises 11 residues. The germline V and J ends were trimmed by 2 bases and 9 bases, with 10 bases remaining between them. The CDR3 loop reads CAWSFDRSYTF. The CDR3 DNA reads TGTGCCTGGAGTTTTGACAGAAGCTACACCTTC.

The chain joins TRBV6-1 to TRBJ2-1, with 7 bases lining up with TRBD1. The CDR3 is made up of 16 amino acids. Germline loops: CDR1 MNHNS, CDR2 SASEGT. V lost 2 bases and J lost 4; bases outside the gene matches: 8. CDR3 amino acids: CASSERLTGEYNEQFF. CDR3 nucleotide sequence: TGTGCCAGCAGTGAACGGCTAACAGGGGAGTACAATGAGCAGTTCTTC.